Sequencing of this TCR beta chain was carried out in a study of early T cells in non-severe SARS-CoV-2 infection. Study at large: Sequencing of unsorted whole blood was done on bulk RNA, leaving chains unpaired.

Individual cDNA molecules received unique molecular identifiers. In TCRdb, the 5' RACE reads were re-called with MiXCR into one record per CDR3 protein. The data contain 95,000 to 120,000 distinct CDR3 sequences, around 10% of them seen just once; the ten biggest clones take up around 3%. This clonotype was detected many times. This CDR3 is 13 amino acids long. The germline CDR1 and CDR2 sequences are DFQATT and SNEGSKA (reference sequence). Trimming removed 1 base at V and 10 bases at J, with 11 bases between. V is TRBV20-1 and J is TRBJ1-6; D gene unclear. The sequence derives from an adult who was a healthcare worker with PCR-confirmed SARS-CoV-2 infection or an uninfected control (not recorded which). Input material: whole blood. This CDR3 reads CSARGSSGSPLHF. The DNA of the CDR3 is TGCAGTGCTAGAGGTAGCTCTGGGTCACCCCTCCACTTT.